The rows below give T cell receptor beta chains drawn from one sample of a study of T-cell memory formation after mild COVID-19. Each CDR3 protein gets one entry after TCRdb re-called the 5' RACE reads with MiXCR. This table has over 500,000 distinct CDR3 sequences, 17% appearing once. The sequenced material came from PBMCs or a T cell subset sorted from them (not recorded which). The origin of the receptors is an adult woman who had mild COVID-19 (a few samples of this study predate the infection). Cell type and time point are not known. Both conserved end residues are part of each CDR3. Part of the rows lack a size; the others show once, few, many or a class for expanded clones.

clone size | J gene | V gene | CDR3 protein
once | TRBJ2-2 | TRBV25-1 | CASSEWRDTGELFF
NA | TRBJ1-2 | TRBV12-3/TRBV12-4 | CASGQGASARGYTF
NA | TRBJ1-4 | TRBV21-1 | CASSKGSGGGNKLFF
few | TRBJ2-5 | TRBV3-1 | CASSRAQREETQYF
few | TRBJ2-1 | TRBV4-3 | CASSQDALARNNEQFF
NA | TRBJ2-7 | TRBV7-9 | CASSPFQNEQYF
few | TRBJ2-1 | TRBV24-1 | CATSGDRDQYNEQFF
NA | TRBJ2-1 | TRBV4-2 | CASSQGVLAAARIF
few | TRBJ2-2 | TRBV20-1 | CSAPDYTGELFF
many | TRBJ2-7 | TRBV15 | CATSRDPSGSEQYF
few | TRBJ2-3 | TRBV4-2 | CASSQGFGTSGTDTQYF
few | TRBJ2-3 | TRBV7-9 | CASSPGLAGPDTQYF
few | TRBJ2-5 | TRBV10-1 | CASRMRPPGIFRETQYF
few | TRBJ2-6 | TRBV6-5 | CASSLDFFSGANVLTF
few | TRBJ2-5 | TRBV30 | CAWSGVLAGGPETQYF
NA | TRBJ1-2 | TRBV12-3/TRBV12-4 | CASSSRQGFDGYTF
few | TRBJ2-5 | TRBV7-7 | CARGGPQETQYF
NA | TRBJ1-2 | TRBV20-1 | CSARDGRANYGYTF
NA | TRBJ1-1 | TRBV6-5 | CASSPRQGSAEAFF
NA | TRBJ2-1 | TRBV11-2 | CASSSLTRLDSVNEQFF
few | TRBJ2-1 | TRBV20-1 | CSARNPPSGKYNEQFF
NA | TRBJ2-5 | TRBV11-3 | CASSLRAEGQETQYF
NA | TRBJ1-6 | TRBV20-1 | CSLDRDITYNSPLHF
few | TRBJ2-7 | TRBV20-1 | CSAMVWVTSYEQYF
NA | TRBJ1-5 | TRBV28 | CASRLRGQPQHF
NA | TRBJ2-5 | TRBV5-6 | CASSWEERETQYF
many | TRBJ2-1 | TRBV18 | CASSPLGQGGNEQFF
NA | TRBJ2-7 | TRBV9 | CASSAAAGEYEQYF
NA | TRBJ2-4 | TRBV29-1 | CSAGLAGAKNIQYF
NA | TRBJ1-2 | TRBV7-3 | CASSLKPDSLEGYTF
NA | TRBJ1-5 | TRBV28 | CASSPPRVRQPQHF
NA | TRBJ1-1 | TRBV12-3/TRBV12-4 | CASSHNTVEAFF
NA | TRBJ2-3 | TRBV28 | CASSLLGSSGGPMYTDTQYF
many | TRBJ2-5 | TRBV4-1 | CASSQEGNPTGVETQYF
NA | TRBJ2-7 | TRBV13 | CASSFAGTGQSYEQYF
many | TRBJ2-2 | TRBV14 | CASSPQGTGELFF
many | TRBJ2-1 | TRBV7-2 | CASSSSGRGEQFF
few | TRBJ2-7 | TRBV5-1 | CASSLGTGTGGNEQYF
NA | TRBJ1-1 | TRBV6-5 | CASSGRGTEAFF
NA | TRBJ1-1 | TRBV28 | CASKGGLMNTEAFF
NA | TRBJ2-1 | TRBV12-3/TRBV12-4 | CASSNYANEQFF